Listed below are T cell receptor beta chains from one sample, sequenced in a study of T cells in localized non-small cell lung cancer. Profiling relied on immunoSEQ multiplex PCR, and the TCRdb table lists in-frame clones only, not all of them. This table holds over 50,000 clones, roughly 90% found once. Sequenced material: peripheral blood, taken before any cancer treatment. The receptors were sampled from a woman aged 40 to 75 with stage I lung adenocarcinoma. CDR3s include the opening cysteine and the closing phenylalanine or tryptophan. D genes are given only for firm matches. Only part of the rows carry a size: once, few, many, or a class if the clone is expanded.

D: TRBD2
size: once
J: TRBJ2-5
V: TRBV7-2
CDR3: CASSLGGGVETQYF
DNA: TGTGCCAGCTCTCTCGGCGGGGGGGTAGAGACCCAGTACTTC

D: .
size: .
J: TRBJ1-5
V: TRBV27
CDR3: CASSPARTSNQPQHF
DNA: TGTGCCAGCAGCCCGGCCCGAACGAGCAATCAGCCCCAGCATTTT

D: .
size: .
J: TRBJ1-1
V: TRBV6-5
CDR3: CASSWGSEAFF
DNA: TGTGCCAGCAGTTGGGGGTCTGAAGCTTTCTTT

D: .
size: once
J: TRBJ2-7
V: TRBV7-3
CDR3: CASSEGYLYEQYF
DNA: TGTGCCAGCAGTGAAGGATACCTCTACGAGCAGTACTTC

D: .
size: once
J: TRBJ1-2
V: TRBV29-1
CDR3: CSVEVLVRWGYTF
DNA: TGCAGCGTTGAAGTCCTGGTGAGATGGGGCTACACCTTC

D: .
size: .
J: TRBJ1-1
V: TRBV28
CDR3: CASRDTLLEAFF
DNA: TGTGCCAGCAGGGACACCTTGCTTGAAGCTTTCTTT

D: TRBD2
size: .
J: TRBJ2-3
V: TRBV7-2
CDR3: CASSLVGTSQTDTQYF
DNA: TGTGCCAGCAGCTTAGTAGGGACTAGCCAGACAGATACGCAGTATTTT

D: TRBD1
size: .
J: TRBJ2-7
V: TRBV7-9
CDR3: CASSPRTGDYEQYF
DNA: TGTGCCAGCAGCCCGAGGACAGGGGACTACGAGCAGTACTTC

D: .
size: .
J: TRBJ2-4
V: TRBV27
CDR3: CASSLEAGWAKNIQYF
DNA: TGTGCCAGCAGTTTAGAGGCAGGGTGGGCCAAAAACATTCAGTACTTC

D: TRBD1
size: .
J: TRBJ1-2
V: TRBV4-3
CDR3: CASSQDRSGGFGLYGYTF
DNA: TGCGCCAGCAGCCAAGATAGGTCAGGGGGCTTCGGACTATATGGCTACACCTTC

D: TRBD1
size: .
J: TRBJ2-5
V: TRBV28
CDR3: CASSSQGQETQYF
DNA: TGTGCCAGCAGTTCACAGGGGCAAGAGACCCAGTACTTC

D: .
size: .
J: TRBJ1-2
V: TRBV30
CDR3: CAWSQFYGYTF
DNA: TGTGCCTGGAGCCAGTTCTATGGCTACACCTTC

D: .
size: .
J: TRBJ1-2
V: TRBV29-1
CDR3: CSVDGTLGYTF
DNA: TGCAGTGTTGACGGGACACTGGGCTACACCTTC

D: .
size: .
J: TRBJ2-3
V: TRBV15
CDR3: CATSPRSDTQYF
DNA: TGTGCCACCAGCCCGCGCTCAGATACGCAGTATTTT

D: .
size: .
J: TRBJ1-3
V: TRBV28
CDR3: CASKRYRAQANTIYF
DNA: TGTGCCAGCAAGAGATACCGGGCCCAGGCAAACACCATATATTTT

D: .
size: few
J: TRBJ2-2
V: TRBV6-6
CDR3: CASSSHDYPGELFF
DNA: TGTGCCAGCAGTTCTCACGACTACCCCGGGGAGCTGTTTTTT

D: TRBD1
size: .
J: TRBJ1-2
V: TRBV27
CDR3: CASAGTGSRGEGYTF
DNA: TGTGCCAGCGCAGGGACAGGGAGCCGGGGTGAGGGCTACACCTTC

D: .
size: .
J: TRBJ2-1
V: TRBV29-1
CDR3: CSVVSYNEQFF
DNA: TGCAGCGTTGTGAGCTACAATGAGCAGTTCTTC

D: .
size: .
J: TRBJ1-1
V: TRBV5-1
CDR3: CASSLVAIPGTEAFF
DNA: TGCGCCAGCAGCCTGGTTGCTATCCCGGGCACTGAAGCTTTCTTT

D: .
size: .
J: TRBJ2-1
V: TRBV2
CDR3: CASKGVPYNEQFF
DNA: TGTGCCAGTAAGGGTGTCCCGTACAATGAGCAGTTCTTC

D: .
size: .
J: TRBJ1-5
V: TRBV10-1
CDR3: CASSESGNNQPQHF
DNA: TGCGCCAGCAGTGAATCGGGGAACAATCAGCCCCAGCATTTT

D: TRBD1
size: .
J: TRBJ1-2
V: TRBV28
CDR3: CASTQGRYGYTF
DNA: TGTGCCAGCACACAGGGGCGCTATGGCTACACCTTC